Below, 29 T cell receptor beta chains from the same sample are listed, as sequenced in a study of T-cell reconstitution after alpha-beta-depleted transplantation in children. A TCRbeta library incorporating unique molecular identifiers was prepared. TCRdb reprocessed the PCR reads with MiXCR, giving one entry per CDR3 protein. The data show some 350,000 distinct CDR3 sequences, 10% seen once. Sequences were derived from PBMCs from the stem cell graft donor, sampled from the stem cell graft. The receptor set was obtained from a human donor who donated a stem cell graft to a child with acute lymphoblastic leukemia.

The genes are TRBV20-1 and TRBJ2-2; 10 bases match TRBD2. Per the germline V gene, CDR1 is DFQATT and CDR2 is SNEGSKA (reference sequence). This CDR3 has 16 residues. V was clipped by 4 bases and J by 7 bases; unmatched bases: 12. As DNA, the CDR3 is TGCAGTGCTACAGCGTACGCTAGCGGGAGTAGCGGGGAGCTGTTTTTT. Residues: CSATAYASGSSGELFF.

DNA of the CDR3: TGTGCCAGCAGGCTACCAGGCGACTACGAGCAGTACTTC. Translating it yields CASRLPGDYEQYF. V is TRBV7-2 and J is TRBJ2-7, with D uncertain. From germline, CDR1 is SGHTA and CDR2 FQGNSA. This CDR3 region has 13 residues. V shed 6 bases and J shed 3 bases, with 12 bases lying between them.

The chain employs TRBV6-2 or TRBV6-3 and TRBJ1-5; D may be TRBD1 (6 bases). CDR1 and CDR2 (germline): MNHEY, SVGEGT. CDR3 length equals 16 residues. V gave up 7 bases and J gave up 4 bases, with 20 bases separating them. CDR3 DNA sequence: TGTGCCAGCAAAGGTGCACAGGGCCTTGGAAATCAGCCCCAGCATTTT. Its protein product is CASKGAQGLGNQPQHF.

The chain is built from TRBV5-1 and TRBJ2-1; possible D gene TRBD2, 6 bases. Trimming shortened V by 2 bases and J by 9 bases, and 12 bases separated the two germline ends. Germline values: CDR1 SGHRS, CDR2 YFSETQ. The CDR3 contains 13 residues. In nucleotides, the CDR3 is TGCGCCAGCAGCTTTTCCGGGAGTGGTGAGCAGTTCTTC. The encoded protein is CASSFSGSGEQFF.

The chain links TRBV3-1 to TRBJ2-6, with 8 bases identical to TRBD2. CDR1 and CDR2 (germline): LGHDT, YNNKEL (reference sequence). CDR3 length equals 19 residues. The junction had 13 bases not matched to a gene; V was cut back by 6 bases and J by 0 bases. The CDR3 DNA reads TGTGCCAGCAGTCCTCGACTCGCGGGAGGCATCTCTGGGGCCAACGTCCTGACTTTC. It yields the protein CASSPRLAGGISGANVLTF.

This chain joins TRBV20-1 and TRBJ2-1; 9 nucleotides agree with TRBD2. This CDR3 region has 17 residues. Germline CDR1 is DFQATT and CDR2 is SNEGSKA (reference sequence). V trimming: 0 bases; J trimming: 0 bases; junction bases outside the gene matches: 6. This chain's CDR3 is CSARDRGGRASYNEQFF. CDR3 DNA: TGCAGTGCTAGAGATCGAGGCGGGAGGGCCTCCTACAATGAGCAGTTCTTC.

There are many counts of this clonotype. In DNA form, the CDR3 reads TGCAGTGCTAGATCCAGGTCTCTGAACACTGAAGCTTTCTTT. Amino acids: CSARSRSLNTEAFF. The V call is TRBV20-1, the J call TRBJ1-1; D not resolved. Germline-derived CDR1 and CDR2 are DFQATT and SNEGSKA (reference sequence). Trimming took off 2 bases at V and 0 bases at J, with 10 bases between the two ends. There are 14 residues in the CDR3.

This clonotype occurred a few times. The CDR3 reads CASSARASGNTGELFF. The CDR3 DNA reads TGTGCCAGCAGCGCTAGGGCTAGCGGGAACACCGGGGAGCTGTTTTTT. This chain connects TRBV12-3 or TRBV12-4 to TRBJ2-2; 7 bases match TRBD2. V was clipped by 6 bases and J by 1 base; unmatched bases: 8. The CDR3 has 16 residues.

The chain combines TRBV6-2 or TRBV6-3 with TRBJ2-3, with 13 bases aligning to TRBD2. In germline, CDR1 is MNHEY, CDR2 SVGEGT. The CDR3 length is 15 residues. The V segment lost 10 bases and the J segment 5 bases; nucleotides outside the gene matches: 9. The CDR3 sequence is CATSPRLAGGDTQYF. The CDR3 coding sequence is TGTGCCACGAGCCCTCGACTAGCGGGGGGAGATACGCAGTATTTT.

The chain couples TRBV3-1 to TRBJ1-1, with D perhaps matching TRBD1 (6 bases). The V gene's germline CDR1 is LGHDT and CDR2 YNNKEL (reference sequence). The CDR3 spans 14 residues. V lost 6 bases and J 1 base, leaving 12 bases between the germline ends. The chain's CDR3 is CASSHGQWNTEAFF. In DNA form, the CDR3 reads TGTGCCAGCAGTCATGGACAGTGGAACACTGAAGCTTTCTTT.

This clonotype has more than one count but fewer than ten. The CDR3 protein is CASSDQSSSNEQFF. The CDR3 DNA reads TGTGCCAGCAGTGATCAATCGAGCTCCAATGAGCAGTTCTTC. This chain connects TRBV2 to TRBJ2-1; the D is unclear. CDR1 and CDR2 from the germline V gene are SNHLY and FYNNEI. The CDR3 spans 14 residues. Trimming stripped 3 bases from V and 6 bases from J, with 12 bases between.

The V and J genes are TRBV4-1 and TRBJ2-7; perhaps TRBD1 as D (5 bases). The CDR3 is 14 amino acids. Germline V lookup: CDR1 MGHRA, CDR2 YSYEKL. V lost 4 bases, J lost 1 base, and 11 bases lay in between. The DNA of the CDR3 is TGCGCCAGCAGCCGAGTGGCAGGGTCCTACGAGCAGTACTTC. Encoded protein: CASSRVAGSYEQYF.

This clonotype was detected a few times. The rearrangement links TRBV15 to TRBJ1-1; 7 positions match TRBD1. V trimming: 5 bases; J trimming: 3 bases; junction bases outside the gene matches: 12. The CDR3 is 16 amino acids. Germline CDR1 reads LNHNV; CDR2 reads YYDKDF (reference sequence). The CDR3 DNA follows: TGTGCCACCAGCCCCACCCAACAGGGGATCGACACTGAAGCTTTCTTT. Protein sequence: CATSPTQQGIDTEAFF.

J is TRBJ2-5 and V is TRBV7-3; D is uncertain. Germline values: CDR1 SGHTA, CDR2 FQGTGA. This CDR3 has 15 residues. V lost 0 bases to trimming and J lost 5 bases, with 13 bases between them. CDR3 nucleotides: TGTGCCAGCAGCTTAACCCGCTCCGCTAAGGAGACCCAGTACTTC. Translation: CASSLTRSAKETQYF.

V gene TRBV20-1 combines with J gene TRBJ1-5; 8 positions agree with TRBD1. CDR3 length: 14 residues. CDR1 is DFQATT, CDR2 SNEGSKA, per germline (reference sequence). Trimming removed 6 bases from V and 4 bases from J; junction bases left unmatched: 8. CDR3 in amino acids: CSARQGLTNQPQHF. CDR3 coding DNA: TGCAGTGCGAGACAGGGGTTAACTAATCAGCCCCAGCATTTT.

This clonotype came up many times. The V gene is TRBV27, the J gene TRBJ1-4, with a tentative D call TRBD1 (6 bases). This CDR3 comprises 15 residues. Deletions cut 5 bases from V and 0 bases from J, with 10 bases between. Germline lookup yields CDR1 MNHEY and CDR2 SMNVEV (reference sequence). As DNA, the CDR3 is TGTGCCAGCAGTCCGCGACAGGCAACTAATGAAAAACTGTTTTTT. Amino acids: CASSPRQATNEKLFF. Using reference TRBV27 and TRBJ1-4 for the parts outside the CDR3, the full variable domain is EAQVTQNPRYLITVTGKKLTVTCSQNMNHEYMSWYRQDPGLGLRQIYYSMNVEVTDKGDVPEGYKVSRKEKRNFPLILESPSPNQTSLYFCASSPRQATNEKLFFGSGTQLSVL.

This clonotype was counted only a few times. The chain employs TRBV11-3 and TRBJ2-5; 10 bases agree with TRBD1. The CDR3 totals 14 residues. After removal of 5 bases from V and 5 bases from J, the junction contained 5 bases not matched to a gene. Germline CDR1 reads SGHNT; CDR2 reads YENEEA. CDR3 in DNA: TGTGCCAGCAGCATGGGACAGGGGTCGGAGACCCAGTACTTC. Amino acids: CASSMGQGSETQYF.

This clonotype was detected many times. The gene calls are TRBV7-2 and TRBJ2-5; 9 bases are a match to TRBD1. The CDR3 covers 16 residues. Germline V gives CDR1 SGHTA, CDR2 FQGNSA. V trimming: 3 bases; J trimming: 5 bases; junction bases outside the gene matches: 10. The CDR3 coding sequence is TGTGCCAGCAGCTTGGGGACAGGGAGGCCCCGGGAGACCCAGTACTTC. Protein: CASSLGTGRPRETQYF. The full variable domain, completed using reference TRBV7-2 and TRBJ2-5, is GAGVSQSPSNKVTEKGKDVELRCDPISGHTALYWYRQSLGQGLEFLIYFQGNSAPDKSGLPSDRFSAERTGGSVSTLTIQRTQQEDSAVYLCASSLGTGRPRETQYFGPGTRLLVL.

This clonotype was seen a handful of times. The rearrangement links TRBV25-1 to TRBJ2-1, with 8 bases matching TRBD2. CDR3 length: 17 amino acids. Germline lookup yields CDR1 MGHDK and CDR2 SYGVNS. V dropped 2 bases and J dropped 0; count of bases not matched to a gene: 6. CDR3 region: CASSEPIAGSSYNEQFF. Here the CDR3 DNA reads TGTGCCAGCAGTGAACCCATAGCGGGAAGCTCCTACAATGAGCAGTTCTTC.

The chain recombines TRBV27 with TRBJ2-7, with D possibly matching TRBD1 (5 bases). In germline, CDR1 is MNHEY, CDR2 SMNVEV (reference sequence). V was clipped by 5 bases and J by 3 bases, with 11 bases between them. There are 13 residues in the CDR3. In nucleotides, the CDR3 is TGTGCCAGCAGTCTTACAGGTTACTACGAGCAGTACTTC. This codes for CASSLTGYYEQYF.

This chain uses TRBV6-1 with TRBJ2-5, with no clear D. CDR3 length equals 13 residues. V shed 5 bases and J shed 4 bases, with 11 bases lying between them. CDR1 and CDR2 from the germline V gene are MNHNS and SASEGT. The CDR3 protein is CASSPNWGETQYF. The CDR3 DNA follows: TGTGCCAGCAGTCCCAATTGGGGAGAGACCCAGTACTTC.

The rearrangement links TRBV7-8 to TRBJ2-2; 10 bases agree with TRBD2. Trimming at V came to 5 bases and at J to 8 bases, leaving 11 bases not matched to a gene. The CDR3 runs 16 residues. Germline CDR1 is SGHVS and CDR2 is FQNEAQ. Here the CDR3 reads CASSPSGRALAGELFF. The CDR3 bases are TGTGCCAGCAGCCCAAGCGGGAGGGCCCTGGCGGGGGAGCTGTTTTTT.

V gene TRBV7-9 combines with J gene TRBJ2-7; D is undetermined. V lost 5 bases and J lost 3, with 8 bases in between. The CDR3 covers 12 residues. Germline values: CDR1 SEHNR, CDR2 FQNEAQ (reference sequence). The CDR3, as DNA: TGTGCCAGCAGCGTAGACTTCTACGAGCAGTACTTC. It translates to CASSVDFYEQYF.

This clonotype was observed at least ten times. The rearrangement uses TRBV7-2 and TRBJ2-7; 12 bases line up with TRBD2. The CDR3 contains 13 residues. Losses at the gene ends were 6 bases for V and 5 bases for J; bases not matched to a gene: 2. Germline CDR1 SGHTA, CDR2 FQGNSA. The CDR3 sequence is CASRTSGSNEQYF. The CDR3 DNA is TGTGCCAGCAGGACTAGCGGGAGTAACGAGCAGTACTTC. Using reference TRBV7-2 and TRBJ2-7 for the parts outside the CDR3, the full variable domain is GAGVSQSPSNKVTEKGKDVELRCDPISGHTALYWYRQSLGQGLEFLIYFQGNSAPDKSGLPSDRFSAERTGGSVSTLTIQRTQQEDSAVYLCASRTSGSNEQYFGPGTRLTVT.

The count of this clonotype is one. This is likely a read error, given that the CDR3 carries no conserved phenylalanine or tryptophan at its end. This chain connects TRBV20-1 to TRBJ2-3; D may be TRBD2 (6 bases). Germline values: CDR1 DFQATT, CDR2 SNEGSKA (reference sequence). Trimming left V 1 base short and J 4 bases short, with 12 bases between. This CDR3 region has 14 residues. Here the CDR3 DNA reads TGCAGTGCTAGAGCGGCGACGGGGGCAGATACGCAGTATTCT. It translates to CSARAATGADTQYS.

A few counts support this clonotype. This sequence joins TRBV7-2 and TRBJ2-7; no firm D call. Germline CDR1 and CDR2: SGHTA and FQGNSA. Trimming left V 4 bases short and J 12 bases short, with 13 bases between. CDR3 length equals 11 residues. The CDR3 region has the DNA TGTGCCAGCAGCTGGCGGTCGTCCTGGTACTTC. Amino acids: CASSWRSSWYF.

This clonotype showed up just a few times. The chain combines TRBV5-1 with TRBJ2-2; 9 bases line up with TRBD2. This CDR3 spans 18 amino acids. The germline V gene encodes CDR1 SGHRS and CDR2 YFSETQ. The J segment lost 1 base and the V segment lost 5 bases, leaving 12 bases of the junction unmatched. Here the CDR3 DNA reads TGCGCCAGCAGTAGGCCGGGTACTAGCGGGCGGAACACCGGGGAGCTGTTTTTT. Translation gives CASSRPGTSGRNTGELFF.

This clonotype has ten or more counts. The V gene is TRBV3-1, the J gene TRBJ2-7, with 8 bases aligning to TRBD1. The CDR3 totals 14 residues. The germline CDR1 and CDR2 sequences are LGHDT and YNNKEL (reference sequence). Trimming at V came to 2 bases and at J to 9 bases, leaving 9 bases not matched to a gene. The chain's CDR3 is CASSQRDRKGGQYF. For the CDR3, the DNA is TGTGCCAGCAGCCAACGGGACAGGAAAGGGGGGCAGTACTTC.

The rearrangement uses TRBV7-9 and TRBJ2-7; either TRBD1 or TRBD2 may fit D (6 bases each). This CDR3 spans 17 amino acids. Germline CDR1 SEHNR, CDR2 FQNEAQ (reference sequence). Trimming took 5 bases from V and 1 from J, leaving 21 bases between them. The DNA of the CDR3 is TGTGCCAGCAGCAGCAAAGGATCGGGGGCCGTGTCCTACGAGCAGTACTTC. Its protein is CASSSKGSGAVSYEQYF.